This T cell receptor (beta chain) was obtained from a study of T cell responses to AZD1222 COVID-19 vaccine. Notes on the study in general: Increases in Spike-specific TCR breadth and depth were seen after two AZD1222 doses.

In this sample, this clone turned up once. What it binds is not known. The junction shows a germline mismatch at one end, possibly a read error. The CDR3 spans 12 residues. Germline CDR1 and CDR2: LNHDA and SQIVND (reference sequence). Sequenced by immunoSEQ multiplex PCR; TCRdb stores in-frame clones only, minus some. The table lists around 180,000 clones, around 94% of them singletons. The sequences come from peripheral blood, collected on day 0 of AZD1222 vaccination. The receptor was derived from an adult in good health. The chain recombines TRBV19 with TRBJ1-5, with unresolved D. CDR3 coding DNA: TGTGCAAGTAGGACGGGCAATCAGCCCCAGCATTTT. Protein sequence: CASRTGNQPQHF.